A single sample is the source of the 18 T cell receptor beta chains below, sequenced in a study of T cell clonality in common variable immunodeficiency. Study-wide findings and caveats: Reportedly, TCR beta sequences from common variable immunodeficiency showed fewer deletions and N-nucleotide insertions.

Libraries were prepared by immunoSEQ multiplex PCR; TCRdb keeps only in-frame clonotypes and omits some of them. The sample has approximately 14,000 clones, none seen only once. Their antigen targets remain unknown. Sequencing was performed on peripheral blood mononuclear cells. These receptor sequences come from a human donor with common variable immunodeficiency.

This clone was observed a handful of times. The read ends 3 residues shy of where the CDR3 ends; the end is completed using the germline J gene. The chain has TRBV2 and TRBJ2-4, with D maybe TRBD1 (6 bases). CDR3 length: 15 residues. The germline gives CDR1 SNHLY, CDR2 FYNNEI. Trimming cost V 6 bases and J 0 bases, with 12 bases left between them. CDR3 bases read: TGTGCCAGCAGGGACAGATTAATAGCCAAAAACATT. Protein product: CASRDRLIAKNI. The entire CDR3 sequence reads CASRDRLIAKNIQYF.

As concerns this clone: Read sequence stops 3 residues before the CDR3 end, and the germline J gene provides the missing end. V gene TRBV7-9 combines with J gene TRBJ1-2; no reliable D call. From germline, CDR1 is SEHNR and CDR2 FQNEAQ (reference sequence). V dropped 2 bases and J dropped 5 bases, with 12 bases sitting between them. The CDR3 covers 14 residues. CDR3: CASSLLLIRYGYTF. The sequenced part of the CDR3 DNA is TGTGCCAGCAGCTTATTATTGATCAGGTATGGC.

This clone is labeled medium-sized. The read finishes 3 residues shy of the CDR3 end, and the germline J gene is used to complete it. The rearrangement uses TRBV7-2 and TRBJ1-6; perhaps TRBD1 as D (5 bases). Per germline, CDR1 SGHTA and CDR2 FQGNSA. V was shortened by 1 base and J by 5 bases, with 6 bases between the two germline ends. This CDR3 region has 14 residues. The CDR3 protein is CASSLVRDNSPLHF. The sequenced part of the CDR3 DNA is TGTGCCAGCAGCTTAGTCAGGGATAATTCACCC.

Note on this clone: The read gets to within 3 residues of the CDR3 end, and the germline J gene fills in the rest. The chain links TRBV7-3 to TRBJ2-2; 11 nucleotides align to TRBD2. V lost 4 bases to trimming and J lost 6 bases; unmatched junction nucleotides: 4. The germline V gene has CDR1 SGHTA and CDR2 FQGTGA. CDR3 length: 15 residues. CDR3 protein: CASSSLAGGPGELFF. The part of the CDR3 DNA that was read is TGTGCCAGCAGCTCTTTAGCGGGAGGGCCCGGGGAG. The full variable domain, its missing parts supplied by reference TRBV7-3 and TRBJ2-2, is GAGVSQTPSNKVTEKGKYVELRCDPISGHTALYWYRQSLGQGPEFLIYFQGTGAADDSGLPNDRFFAVRPEGSVSTLKIQRTERGDSAVYLCASSSLAGGPGELFFGEGSRLTVL.

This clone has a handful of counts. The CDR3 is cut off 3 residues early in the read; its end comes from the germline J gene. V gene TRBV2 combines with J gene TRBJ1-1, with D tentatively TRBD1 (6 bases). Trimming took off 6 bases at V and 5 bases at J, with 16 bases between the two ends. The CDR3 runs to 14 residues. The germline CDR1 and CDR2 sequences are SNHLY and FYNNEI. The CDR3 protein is CASRYTGPGTEAFF. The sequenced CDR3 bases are TGTGCCAGCAGGTATACAGGGCCGGGAACTGAA.

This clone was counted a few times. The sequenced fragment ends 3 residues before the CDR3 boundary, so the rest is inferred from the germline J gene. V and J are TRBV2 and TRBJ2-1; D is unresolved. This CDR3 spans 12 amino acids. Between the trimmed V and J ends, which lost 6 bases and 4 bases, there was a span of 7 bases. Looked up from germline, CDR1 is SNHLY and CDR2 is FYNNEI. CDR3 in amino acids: CASRGRYNEQFF. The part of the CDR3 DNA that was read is TGTGCCAGCAGGGGCCGGTACAATGAG.

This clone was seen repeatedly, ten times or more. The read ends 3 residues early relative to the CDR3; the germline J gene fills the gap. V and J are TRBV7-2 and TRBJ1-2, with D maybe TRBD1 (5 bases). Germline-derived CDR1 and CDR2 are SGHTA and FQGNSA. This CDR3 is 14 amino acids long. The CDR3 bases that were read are TGTGCCAGCAGCTTAGGTGTCAGGGTGGAGGGC. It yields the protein CASSLGVRVEG. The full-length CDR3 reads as CASSLGVRVEGYTF.

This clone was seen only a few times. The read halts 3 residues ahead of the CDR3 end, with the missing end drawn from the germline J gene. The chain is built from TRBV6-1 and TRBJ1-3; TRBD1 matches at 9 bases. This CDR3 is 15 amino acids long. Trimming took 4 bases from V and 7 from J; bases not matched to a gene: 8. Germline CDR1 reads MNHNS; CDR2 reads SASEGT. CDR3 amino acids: CASSVSGTGTNTIYF. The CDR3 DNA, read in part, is TGTGCCAGCAGTGTCTCCGGGACAGGGACGAACACC.

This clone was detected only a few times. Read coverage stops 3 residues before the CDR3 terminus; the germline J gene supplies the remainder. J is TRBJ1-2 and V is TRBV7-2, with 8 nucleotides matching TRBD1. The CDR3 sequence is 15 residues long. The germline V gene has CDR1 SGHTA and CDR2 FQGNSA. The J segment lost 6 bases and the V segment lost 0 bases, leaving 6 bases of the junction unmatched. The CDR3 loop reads CASSLAAGGGNGYTF. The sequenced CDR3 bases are TGTGCCAGCAGCTTAGCGGCAGGGGGCGGGAATGGC.

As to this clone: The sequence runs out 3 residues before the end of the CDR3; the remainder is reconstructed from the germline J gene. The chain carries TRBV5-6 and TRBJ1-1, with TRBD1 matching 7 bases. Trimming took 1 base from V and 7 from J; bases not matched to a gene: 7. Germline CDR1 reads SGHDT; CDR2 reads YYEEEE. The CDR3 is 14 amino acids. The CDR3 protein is CASSLLGTEIEAFF. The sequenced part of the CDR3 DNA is TGTGCCAGCAGCTTGCTCGGGACAGAGATTGAA. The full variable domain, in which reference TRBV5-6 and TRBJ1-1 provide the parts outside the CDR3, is DAGVTQSPTHLIKTRGQQVTLRCSPKSGHDTVSWYQQALGQGPQFIFQYYEEEERQRGNFPDRFSGHQFPNYSSELNVNALLLGDSALYLCASSLLGTEIEAFFGQGTRLTVV.

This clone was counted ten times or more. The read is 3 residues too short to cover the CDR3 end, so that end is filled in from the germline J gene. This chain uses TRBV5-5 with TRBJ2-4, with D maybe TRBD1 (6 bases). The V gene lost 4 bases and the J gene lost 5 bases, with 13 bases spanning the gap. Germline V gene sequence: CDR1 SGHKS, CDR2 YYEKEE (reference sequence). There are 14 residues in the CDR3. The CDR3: CASSLPGHQNIQYF. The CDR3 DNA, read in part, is TGTGCCAGCAGCCTCCCGGGACACCAAAACATT.

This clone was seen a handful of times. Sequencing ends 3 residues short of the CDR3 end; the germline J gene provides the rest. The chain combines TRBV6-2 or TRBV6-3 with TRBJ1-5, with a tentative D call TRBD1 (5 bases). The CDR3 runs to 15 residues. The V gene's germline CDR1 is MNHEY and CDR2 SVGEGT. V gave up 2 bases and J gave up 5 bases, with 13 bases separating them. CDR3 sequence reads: CASSYPNRIYQPQHF. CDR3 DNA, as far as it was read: TGTGCCAGCAGTTACCCAAACAGGATATATCAGCCC.

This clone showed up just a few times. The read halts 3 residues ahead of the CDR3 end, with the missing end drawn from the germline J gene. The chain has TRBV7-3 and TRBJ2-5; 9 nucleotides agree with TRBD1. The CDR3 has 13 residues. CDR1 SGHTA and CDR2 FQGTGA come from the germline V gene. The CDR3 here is CASSPGTGFTQYF. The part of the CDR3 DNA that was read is TGTGCCAGCAGCCCTGGGACAGGGTTTACC.

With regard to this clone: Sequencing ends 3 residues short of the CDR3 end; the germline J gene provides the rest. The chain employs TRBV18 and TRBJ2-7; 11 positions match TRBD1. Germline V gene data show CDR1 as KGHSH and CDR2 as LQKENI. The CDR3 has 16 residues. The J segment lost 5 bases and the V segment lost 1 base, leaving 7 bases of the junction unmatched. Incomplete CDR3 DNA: TGTGCCAGCTCACCACTCTGGGACAGGGGGTCCCACGAG. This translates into CASSPLWDRGSHE. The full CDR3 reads CASSPLWDRGSHEQYF.

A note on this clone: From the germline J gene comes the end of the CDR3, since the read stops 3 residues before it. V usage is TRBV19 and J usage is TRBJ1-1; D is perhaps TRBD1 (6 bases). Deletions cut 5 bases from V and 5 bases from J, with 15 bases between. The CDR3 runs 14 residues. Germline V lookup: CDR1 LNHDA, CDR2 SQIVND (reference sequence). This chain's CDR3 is CASSPPGGWTEAFF. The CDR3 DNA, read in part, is TGTGCCAGTAGTCCCCCGGGGGGCTGGACTGAA.

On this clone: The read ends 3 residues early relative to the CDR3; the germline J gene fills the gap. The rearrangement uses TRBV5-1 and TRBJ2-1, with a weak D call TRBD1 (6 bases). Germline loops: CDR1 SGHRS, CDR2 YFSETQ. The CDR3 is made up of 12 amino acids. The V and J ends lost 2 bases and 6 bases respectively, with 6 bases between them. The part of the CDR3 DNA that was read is TGCGCCAGCAGCTTAGGGGGCAATGAG. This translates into CASSLGGNE. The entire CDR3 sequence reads CASSLGGNEQFF.

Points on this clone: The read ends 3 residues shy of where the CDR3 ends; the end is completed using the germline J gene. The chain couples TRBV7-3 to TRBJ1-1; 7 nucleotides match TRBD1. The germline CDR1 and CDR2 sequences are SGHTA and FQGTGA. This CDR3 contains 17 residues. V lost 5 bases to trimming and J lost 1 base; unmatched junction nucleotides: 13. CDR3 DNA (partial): TGTGCCAGCAGCCTCTACCCCCTGAGGGGGCGGAACACTGAA. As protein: CASSLYPLRGRNTE. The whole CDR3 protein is CASSLYPLRGRNTEAFF.

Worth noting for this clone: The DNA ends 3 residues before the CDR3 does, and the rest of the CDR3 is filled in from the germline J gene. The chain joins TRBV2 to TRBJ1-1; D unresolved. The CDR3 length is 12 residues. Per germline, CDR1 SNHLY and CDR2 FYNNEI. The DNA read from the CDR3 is TGTGCCAGCACCCGGGGTAAATACGAA. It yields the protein CASTRGKYE. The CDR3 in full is CASTRGKYEAFF.